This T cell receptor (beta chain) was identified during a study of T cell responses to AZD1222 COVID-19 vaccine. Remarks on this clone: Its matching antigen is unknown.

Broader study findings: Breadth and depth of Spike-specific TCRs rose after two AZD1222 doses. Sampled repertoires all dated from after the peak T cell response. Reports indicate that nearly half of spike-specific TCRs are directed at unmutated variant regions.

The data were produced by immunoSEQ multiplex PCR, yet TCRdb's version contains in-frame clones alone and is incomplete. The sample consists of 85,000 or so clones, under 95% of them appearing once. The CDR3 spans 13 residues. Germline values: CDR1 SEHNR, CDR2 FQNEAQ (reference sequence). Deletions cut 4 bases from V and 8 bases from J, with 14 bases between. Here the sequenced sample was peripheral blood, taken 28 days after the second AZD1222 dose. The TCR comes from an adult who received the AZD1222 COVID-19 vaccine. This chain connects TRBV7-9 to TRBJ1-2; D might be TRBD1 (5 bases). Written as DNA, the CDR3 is TGTGCCAGCAGCTCGCCGGAGGGACTCGGCTACACCTTC. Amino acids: CASSSPEGLGYTF.